Reported below is one T cell receptor (beta chain). Its antigen remains unknown. The record originates from a study of cytomegalovirus exposure and HLA in healthy donors. General study results and limits: That first-cohort TCR clusters tended to co-occur in the roughly 130 validation repertoires was found in a later analysis.

Only in-frame clones appear in the TCRdb table, and some are missing; sequencing was by immunoSEQ multiplex PCR. The profile shows 100,000 to 150,000 clones, approximately 89% of them singletons. CDR1 and CDR2 from the germline V gene are SGHTA and FQGTGA. There are 16 residues in the CDR3. V lost 3 bases to trimming and J lost 2 bases; unmatched junction nucleotides: 5. The gene calls are TRBV7-3 and TRBJ2-3; 10 nucleotides agree with TRBD2. The sequence was collected from a woman between 18 and 29 years old in good health and CMV-seronegative. The sample consisted of PBMCs. DNA of the CDR3: TGTGCCAGCAGCTTGAGAGCGGGGGGGAACACAGATACGCAGTATTTT. Translated, it gives CASSLRAGGNTDTQYF. The full variable domain, in which reference TRBV7-3 and TRBJ2-3 provide the parts outside the CDR3, is GAGVSQTPSNKVTEKGKYVELRCDPISGHTALYWYRQSLGQGPEFLIYFQGTGAADDSGLPNDRFFAVRPEGSVSTLKIQRTERGDSAVYLCASSLRAGGNTDTQYFGPGTRLTVL.